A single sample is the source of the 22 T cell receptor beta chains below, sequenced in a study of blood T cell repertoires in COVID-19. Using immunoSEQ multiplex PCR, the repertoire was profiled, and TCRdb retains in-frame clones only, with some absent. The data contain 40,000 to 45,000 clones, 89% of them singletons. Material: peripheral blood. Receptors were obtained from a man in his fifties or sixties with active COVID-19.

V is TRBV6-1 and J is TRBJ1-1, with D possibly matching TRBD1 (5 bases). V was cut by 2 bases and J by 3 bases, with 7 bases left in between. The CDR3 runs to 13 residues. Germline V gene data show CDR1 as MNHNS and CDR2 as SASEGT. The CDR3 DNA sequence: TGTGCCAGCAGTGAACTCAGGGACACTGAAGCTTTCTTT. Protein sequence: CASSELRDTEAFF.

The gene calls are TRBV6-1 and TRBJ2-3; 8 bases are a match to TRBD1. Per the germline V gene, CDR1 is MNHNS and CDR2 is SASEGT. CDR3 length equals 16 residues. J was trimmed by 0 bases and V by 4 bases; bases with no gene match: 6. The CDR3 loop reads CASSGQGAPSTDTQYF. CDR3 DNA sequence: TGTGCCAGCAGTGGGCAGGGGGCCCCTAGCACAGATACGCAGTATTTT.

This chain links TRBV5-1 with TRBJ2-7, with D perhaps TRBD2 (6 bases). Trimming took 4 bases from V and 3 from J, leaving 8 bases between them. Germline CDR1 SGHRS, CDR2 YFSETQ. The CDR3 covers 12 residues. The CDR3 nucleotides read TGCGCCAGCAGCCTCGGGGGCTACGAGCAGTACTTC. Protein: CASSLGGYEQYF.

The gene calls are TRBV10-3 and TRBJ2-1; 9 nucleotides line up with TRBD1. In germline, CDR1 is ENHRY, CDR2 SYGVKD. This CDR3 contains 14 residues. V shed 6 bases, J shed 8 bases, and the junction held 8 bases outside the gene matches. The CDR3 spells CAIRPGQGEYEQFF. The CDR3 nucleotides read TGTGCCATCAGGCCGGGACAGGGAGAGTATGAGCAGTTCTTC.

The CDR3 DNA reads TGTGCCAGCAGCTTGCATAGGGGAACAGATACGCAGTATTTT. Residues: CASSLHRGTDTQYF. The chain is built from TRBV11-3 and TRBJ2-3; a possible D gene is TRBD1 (5 bases). Trimming cost V 3 bases and J 3 bases, with 10 bases left between them. CDR1 SGHNT and CDR2 YENEEA come from the germline V gene. The CDR3 loop spans 14 amino acids.

The CDR3 DNA is TGTGCCAGCAGCTTGCCGGCGGGGGATGTTTTCTTT. It encodes CASSLPAGDVFF. The chain recombines TRBV7-9 with TRBJ1-1, with TRBD1 as a possible D gene (5 bases). Between the trimmed V and J ends, which lost 3 bases and 13 bases, there was a span of 15 bases. Germline V gives CDR1 SEHNR, CDR2 FQNEAQ (reference sequence). The CDR3 consists of 12 residues. Variable domain in full (rest from reference TRBV7-9 and TRBJ1-1): DTGVSQNPRHKITKRGQNVTFRCDPISEHNRLYWYRQTLGQGPEFLTYFQNEAQLEKSRLLSDRFSAERPKGSFSTLEIQRTEQGDSAMYLCASSLPAGDVFFGQGTRLTVV.

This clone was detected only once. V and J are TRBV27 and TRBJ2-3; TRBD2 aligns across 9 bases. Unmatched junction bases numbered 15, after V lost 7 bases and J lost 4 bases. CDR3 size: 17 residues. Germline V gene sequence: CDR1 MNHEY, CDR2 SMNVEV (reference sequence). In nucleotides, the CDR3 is TGTGCCAGCAATCCCCCCTGGCGGGAGGGTACGTCAGATACGCAGTATTTT. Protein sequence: CASNPPWREGTSDTQYF.

In DNA, the CDR3 is TGTGCCAGCAGTTCGCAGGGGTTTACAGATACGCAGTATTTT. Translating it yields CASSSQGFTDTQYF. The genes are TRBV28 and TRBJ2-3, with a weak D call TRBD1 (6 bases). Germline V gene data show CDR1 as MDHEN and CDR2 as SYDVKM. The length of the CDR3 is 14 residues. V lost 4 bases to trimming and J lost 3 bases, with 11 bases between them.

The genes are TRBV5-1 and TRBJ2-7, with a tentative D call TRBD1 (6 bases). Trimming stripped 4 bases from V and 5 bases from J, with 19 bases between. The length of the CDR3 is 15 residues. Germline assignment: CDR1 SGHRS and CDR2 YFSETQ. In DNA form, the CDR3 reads TGCGCCAGCAGCCTCGGGACACCCTACGGGAACGAGCAGTACTTC. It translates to CASSLGTPYGNEQYF.

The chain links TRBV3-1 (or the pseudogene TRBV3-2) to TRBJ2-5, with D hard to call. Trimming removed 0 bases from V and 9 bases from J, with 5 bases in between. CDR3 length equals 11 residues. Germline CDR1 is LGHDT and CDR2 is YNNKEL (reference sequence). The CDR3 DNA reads TGTGCCAGCAGCCAAGACTCCTCCCAGTACTTC. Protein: CASSQDSSQYF.

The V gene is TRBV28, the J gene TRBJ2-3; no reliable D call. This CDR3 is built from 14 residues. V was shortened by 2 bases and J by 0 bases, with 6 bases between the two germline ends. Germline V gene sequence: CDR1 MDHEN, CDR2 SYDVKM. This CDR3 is CASSLVRSTDTQYF. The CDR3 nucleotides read TGTGCCAGCAGTTTAGTTCGTAGCACAGATACGCAGTATTTT.

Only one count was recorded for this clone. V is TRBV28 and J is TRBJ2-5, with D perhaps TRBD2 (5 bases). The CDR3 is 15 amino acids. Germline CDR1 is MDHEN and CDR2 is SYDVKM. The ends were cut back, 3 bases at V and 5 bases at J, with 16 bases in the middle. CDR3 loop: CASSLVAPSRETQYF. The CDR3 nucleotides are TGTGCCAGCAGTTTGGTAGCGCCCAGCCGGGAGACCCAGTACTTC.

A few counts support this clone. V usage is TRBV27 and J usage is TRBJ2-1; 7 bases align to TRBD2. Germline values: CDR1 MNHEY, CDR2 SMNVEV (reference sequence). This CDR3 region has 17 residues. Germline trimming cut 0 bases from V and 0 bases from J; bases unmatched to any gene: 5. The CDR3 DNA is TGTGCCAGCAGTTTATCCCAACTAGCGCCCTCCTACAATGAGCAGTTCTTC. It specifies CASSLSQLAPSYNEQFF.

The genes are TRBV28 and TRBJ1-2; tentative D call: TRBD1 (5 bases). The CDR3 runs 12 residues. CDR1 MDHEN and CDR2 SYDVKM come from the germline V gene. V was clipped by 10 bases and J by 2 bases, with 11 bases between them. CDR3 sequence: CATPGENYGYTF. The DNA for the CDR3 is TGTGCCACCCCGGGGGAAAACTATGGCTACACCTTC.

This CDR3 is CASSPLYEQYF. The CDR3 bases are TGTGCCAGCAGTCCCCTCTACGAGCAGTACTTC. This sequence joins TRBV6-5 and TRBJ2-7; D remains unclear. The CDR3 totals 11 residues. CDR1 MNHEY and CDR2 SVGAGI come from the germline V gene. Between the trimmed V and J ends, which lost 5 bases and 3 bases, there was a span of 5 bases.

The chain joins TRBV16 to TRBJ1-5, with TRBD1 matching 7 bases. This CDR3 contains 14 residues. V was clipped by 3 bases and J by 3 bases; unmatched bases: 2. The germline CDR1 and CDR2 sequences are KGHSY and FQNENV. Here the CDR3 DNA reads TGTGCCAGCAGCCAGGGGACAGACAATCAGCCCCAGCATTTT. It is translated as CASSQGTDNQPQHF.

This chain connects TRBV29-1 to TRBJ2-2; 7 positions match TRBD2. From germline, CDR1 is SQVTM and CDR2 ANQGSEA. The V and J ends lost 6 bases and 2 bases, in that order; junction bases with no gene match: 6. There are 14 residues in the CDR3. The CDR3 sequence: CSVSGTTNTGELFF. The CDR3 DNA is TGCAGCGTATCCGGGACTACCAACACCGGGGAGCTGTTTTTT.

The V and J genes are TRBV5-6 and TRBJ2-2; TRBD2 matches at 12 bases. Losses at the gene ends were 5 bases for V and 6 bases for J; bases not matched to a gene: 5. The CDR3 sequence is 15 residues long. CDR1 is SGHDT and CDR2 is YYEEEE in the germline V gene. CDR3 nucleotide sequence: TGTGCCAGCAGTAAGCTAGCGGGAGGGGCCGGGGAGCTGTTTTTT. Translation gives CASSKLAGGAGELFF.

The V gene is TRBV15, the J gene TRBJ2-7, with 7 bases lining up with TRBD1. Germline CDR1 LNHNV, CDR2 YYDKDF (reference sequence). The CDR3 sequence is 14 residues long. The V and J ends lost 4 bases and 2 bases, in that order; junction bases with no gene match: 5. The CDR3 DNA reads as TGTGCCACCAGCACGAGGGACAGTACCTACGAGCAGTACTTC. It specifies CATSTRDSTYEQYF. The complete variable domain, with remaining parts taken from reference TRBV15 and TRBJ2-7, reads DAMVIQNPRYQVTQFGKPVTLSCSQTLNHNVMYWYQQKSSQAPKLLFHYYDKDFNNEADTPDNFQSRRPNTSFCFLDIRSPGLGDTAMYLCATSTRDSTYEQYFGPGTRLTVT.

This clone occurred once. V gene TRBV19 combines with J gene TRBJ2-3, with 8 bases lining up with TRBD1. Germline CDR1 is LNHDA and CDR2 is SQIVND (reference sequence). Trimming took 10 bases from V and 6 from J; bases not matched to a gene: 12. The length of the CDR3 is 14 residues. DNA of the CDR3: TGTGCCACCAATCCCCAGGGGGCGTTTGATACGCAGTATTTT. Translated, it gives CATNPQGAFDTQYF. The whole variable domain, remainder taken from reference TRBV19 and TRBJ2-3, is DGGITQSPKYLFRKEGQNVTLSCEQNLNHDAMYWYRQDPGQGLRLIYYSQIVNDFQKGDIAEGYSVSREKKESFPLTVTSAQKNPTAFYLCATNPQGAFDTQYFGPGTRLTVL.

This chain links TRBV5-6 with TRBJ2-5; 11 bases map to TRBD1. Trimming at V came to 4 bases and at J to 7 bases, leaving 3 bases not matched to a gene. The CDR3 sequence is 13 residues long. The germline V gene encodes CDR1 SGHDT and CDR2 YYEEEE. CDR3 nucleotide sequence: TGTGCCAGCAGCATTGGACAGGGGGCGACCCAGTACTTC. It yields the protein CASSIGQGATQYF.

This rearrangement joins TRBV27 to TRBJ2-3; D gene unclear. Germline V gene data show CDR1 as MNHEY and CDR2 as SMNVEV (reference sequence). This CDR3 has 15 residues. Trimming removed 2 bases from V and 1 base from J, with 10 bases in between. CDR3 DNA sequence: TGTGCCAGCAGTTTAGCGGCAGAGGGCACAGATACGCAGTATTTT. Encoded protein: CASSLAAEGTDTQYF.